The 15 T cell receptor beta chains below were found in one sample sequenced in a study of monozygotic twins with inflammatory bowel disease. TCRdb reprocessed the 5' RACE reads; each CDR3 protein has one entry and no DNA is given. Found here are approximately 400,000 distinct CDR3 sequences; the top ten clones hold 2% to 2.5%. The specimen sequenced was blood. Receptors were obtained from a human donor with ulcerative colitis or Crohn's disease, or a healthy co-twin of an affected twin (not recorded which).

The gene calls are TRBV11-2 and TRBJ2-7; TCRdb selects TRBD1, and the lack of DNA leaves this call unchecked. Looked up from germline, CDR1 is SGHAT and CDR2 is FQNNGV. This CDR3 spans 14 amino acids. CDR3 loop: CASSARTASYEQYF. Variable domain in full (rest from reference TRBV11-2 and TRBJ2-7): EAGVAQSPRYKIIEKRQSVAFWCNPISGHATLYWYQQILGQGPKLLIQFQNNGVVDDSQLPKDRFSAERLKGVDSTLKIQPAKLEDSAVYLCASSARTASYEQYFGPGTRLTVT.

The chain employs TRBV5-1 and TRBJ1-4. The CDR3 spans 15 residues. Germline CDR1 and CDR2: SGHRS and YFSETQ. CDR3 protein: CASSANGVFREKLFF.

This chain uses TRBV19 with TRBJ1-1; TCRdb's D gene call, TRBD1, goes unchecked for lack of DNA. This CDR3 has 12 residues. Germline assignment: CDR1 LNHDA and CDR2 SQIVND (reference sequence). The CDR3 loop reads CATTGRGTEAFF. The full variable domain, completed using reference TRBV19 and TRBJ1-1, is DGGITQSPKYLFRKEGQNVTLSCEQNLNHDAMYWYRQDPGQGLRLIYYSQIVNDFQKGDIAEGYSVSREKKESFPLTVTSAQKNPTAFYLCATTGRGTEAFFGQGTRLTVV.

CDR3 protein: CASNPGIAGITEAFF. The chain uses TRBV19 and TRBJ1-1; TCRdb returns TRBD1, unconfirmable since there is no DNA. Germline assignment: CDR1 LNHDA and CDR2 SQIVND (reference sequence). The CDR3 runs to 15 residues.

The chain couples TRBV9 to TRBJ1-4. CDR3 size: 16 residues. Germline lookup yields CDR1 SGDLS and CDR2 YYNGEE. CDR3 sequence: CASSVGQGVANEKLFF. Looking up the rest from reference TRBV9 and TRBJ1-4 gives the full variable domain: DSGVTQTPKHLITATGQRVTLRCSPRSGDLSVYWYQQSLDQGLQFLIQYYNGEERAKGNILERFSAQQFPDLHSELNLSSLELGDSALYFCASSVGQGVANEKLFFGSGTQLSVL.

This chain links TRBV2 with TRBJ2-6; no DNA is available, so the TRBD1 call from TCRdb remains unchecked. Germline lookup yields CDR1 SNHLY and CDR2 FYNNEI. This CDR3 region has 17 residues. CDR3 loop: CASSPTGTGTGANVLTF.

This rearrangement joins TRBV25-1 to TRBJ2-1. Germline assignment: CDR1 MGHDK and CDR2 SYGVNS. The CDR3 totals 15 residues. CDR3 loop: CASSEVVGVYNEQFF.

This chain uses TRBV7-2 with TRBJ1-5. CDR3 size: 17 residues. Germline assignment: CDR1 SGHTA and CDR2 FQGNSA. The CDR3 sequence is CASSPYAVTQKDQPQHF.

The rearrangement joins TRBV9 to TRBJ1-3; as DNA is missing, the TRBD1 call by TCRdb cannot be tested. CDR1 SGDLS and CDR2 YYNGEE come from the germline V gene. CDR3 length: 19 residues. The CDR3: CASSVGQGTRVPSGNTIYF.

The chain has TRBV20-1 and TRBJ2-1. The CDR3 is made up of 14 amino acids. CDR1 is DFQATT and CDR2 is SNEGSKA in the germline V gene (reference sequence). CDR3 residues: CSARSGSTPNEQFF.

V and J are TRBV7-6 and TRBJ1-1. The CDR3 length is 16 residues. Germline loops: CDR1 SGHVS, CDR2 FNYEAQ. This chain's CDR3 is CASSHTVQGVNTEAFF.

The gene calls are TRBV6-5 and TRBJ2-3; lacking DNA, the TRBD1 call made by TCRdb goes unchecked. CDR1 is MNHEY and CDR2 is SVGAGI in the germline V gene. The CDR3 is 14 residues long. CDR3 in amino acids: CASSYGAIWDTQYF.

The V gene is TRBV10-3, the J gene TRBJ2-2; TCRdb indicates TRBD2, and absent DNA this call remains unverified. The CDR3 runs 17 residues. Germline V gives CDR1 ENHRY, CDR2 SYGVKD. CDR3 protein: CAISGGRPSSDTGELFF.

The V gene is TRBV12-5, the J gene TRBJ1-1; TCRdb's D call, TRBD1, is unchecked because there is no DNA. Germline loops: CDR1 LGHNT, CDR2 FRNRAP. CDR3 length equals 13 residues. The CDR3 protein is CASSSGVREGAFF.

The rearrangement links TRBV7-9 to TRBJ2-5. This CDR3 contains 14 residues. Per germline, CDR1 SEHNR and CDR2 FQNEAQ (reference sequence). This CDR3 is CASSSSRIQETQYF.